This T cell receptor beta chain was identified in a study of blood T cell repertoires in COVID-19 (dated by TCRdb to the early 2020s). Background for the entire study: Samples from collaborators originated in the United States, Italy and Spain and spanned both the acute and convalescent phases of COVID-19. The prospective study material was composed of cDNA or gDNA derived from T cells, B-cell-depleted T cells, or PBMCs. Deeply sampled blood TCRbeta repertoires from subjects exposed to, actively infected with, or recovered from COVID-19 were included in the dataset. The repertoires were released in a freely available public database intended as a resource for research on the immune response to SARS-CoV-2. The samples were drawn from two sources: the first 160 participants of the ongoing ImmuneRACE study, and 1,254 subjects contributed by 6 global collaborators. Sample metadata almost always included a de-identified subject ID, COVID-19 status, age in years and sex. Where available, HLA class I and class II types were taken from metadata supplied by the sample provider and were not determined by assay-based typing. Paper-wide results and their limitations: Clinical and demographic metadata were provided uncurated, with the amount varying by source and participant.

Each collaborating institution followed its own protocols to collect whole blood in K2EDTA tubes. Collaborator samples were shipped for TCRbeta analysis as frozen whole blood, isolated PBMCs, or DNA extracted from either sample type. Comment on this clone: Its antigen remains undetermined. Per-base qualities were not stored, and no clone one base away is much larger.

The germline V gene supplies CDR1 SNHLY and CDR2 FYNNEI. Taken from cysteine to phenylalanine, the CDR3 has 13 residues. The entry retains the CDR3 DNA only, 39 bases that are in frame from base 1. Trimming leaves V shorter by 10 bases and J shorter by 5 bases, with the junction holding 8 bases beyond the gene matches. TCRbeta CDR3 regions were amplified from genomic DNA using the immunoSEQ Assay, a bias-controlled multiplex PCR. Turning to the authors' computational methods: Within the assay, amplification of reference gene primers was used to estimate how many nucleated cells each sample contained. To quantify the absolute abundance of each unique TCRbeta CDR3 rearrangement, sequence reads were collapsed and filtered. For each sample, productive Simpson clonality was calculated by taking the square root of Simpson's diversity index across productive rearrangements. This immuneACCESS table, as held by TCRdb, lists in-frame sequences with V and J called but not all clones. Of the missing ones, under half trace to an unresolved V gene in checked studies; the others have no known cause. V and J calls and clone size are as listed in that table; D and trimming were resolved from the DNA. The sample records fewer than 250,000 clones, around 84% of which are singletons. Jointly, the top ten make up just under 20% of the sample.

This sequence was found in a man between 25 and 39 years old with active or convalescent COVID-19. This chain joins TRBV2 to TRBJ1-5; 7 bases in the middle match TRBD1. Sequencing input: peripheral blood. The sequenced DNA is TGTGCCACCTCGACAGGGAAATATCAGCCCCAGCATTTT. Translated, it reads CATSTGKYQPQHF. Full variable domain (CDR3 extended with the reference TRBV2 and TRBJ1-5 proteins): EPEVTQTPSHQVTQMGQEVILRCVPISNHLYFYWYRQILGQKVEFLVSFYNNEISEKSEIFDDQFSVERPDGSNFTLKIRSTKLEDSAMYFCATSTGKYQPQHFGDGTRLSIL.